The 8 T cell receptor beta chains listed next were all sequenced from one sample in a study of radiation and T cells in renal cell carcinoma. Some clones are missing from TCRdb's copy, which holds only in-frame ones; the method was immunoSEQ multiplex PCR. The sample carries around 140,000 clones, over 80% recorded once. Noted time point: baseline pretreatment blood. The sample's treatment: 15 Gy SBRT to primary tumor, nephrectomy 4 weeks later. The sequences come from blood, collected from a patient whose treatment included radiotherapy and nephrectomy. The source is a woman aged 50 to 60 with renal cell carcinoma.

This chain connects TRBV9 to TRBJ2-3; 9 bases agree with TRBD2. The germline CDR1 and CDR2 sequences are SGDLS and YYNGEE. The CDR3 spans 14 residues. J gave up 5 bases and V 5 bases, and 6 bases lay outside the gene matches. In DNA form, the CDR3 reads TGTGCCAGCAGTACCGCGGGAGGGGTAGATACGCAGTATTTT. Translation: CASSTAGGVDTQYF.

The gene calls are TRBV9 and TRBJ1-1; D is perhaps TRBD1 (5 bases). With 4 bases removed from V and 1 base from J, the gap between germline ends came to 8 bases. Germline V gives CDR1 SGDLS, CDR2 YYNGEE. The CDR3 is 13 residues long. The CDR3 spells CASSLTENTEAFF. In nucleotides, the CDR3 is TGTGCCAGCAGCCTGACAGAGAACACTGAAGCTTTCTTT.

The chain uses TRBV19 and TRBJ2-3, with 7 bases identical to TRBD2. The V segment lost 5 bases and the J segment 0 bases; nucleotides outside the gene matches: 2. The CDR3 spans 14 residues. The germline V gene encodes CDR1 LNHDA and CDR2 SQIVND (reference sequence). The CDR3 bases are TGTGCCAGTAGTCTGGGGGGGAGCACAGATACGCAGTATTTT. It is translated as CASSLGGSTDTQYF.

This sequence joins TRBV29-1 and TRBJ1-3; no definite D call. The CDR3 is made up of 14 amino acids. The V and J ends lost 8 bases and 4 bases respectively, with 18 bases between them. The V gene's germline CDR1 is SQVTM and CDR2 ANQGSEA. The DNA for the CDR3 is TGCAGCTATTCGGCGGGCTCAGGAGGAAACACCATATATTTT. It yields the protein CSYSAGSGGNTIYF.

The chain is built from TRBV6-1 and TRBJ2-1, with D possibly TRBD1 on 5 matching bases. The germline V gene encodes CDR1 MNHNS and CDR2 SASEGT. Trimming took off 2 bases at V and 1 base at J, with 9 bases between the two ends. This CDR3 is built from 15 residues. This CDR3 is CASSEMAGSYNEQFF. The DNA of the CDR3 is TGTGCCAGCAGTGAAATGGCAGGGTCCTACAATGAGCAGTTCTTC.

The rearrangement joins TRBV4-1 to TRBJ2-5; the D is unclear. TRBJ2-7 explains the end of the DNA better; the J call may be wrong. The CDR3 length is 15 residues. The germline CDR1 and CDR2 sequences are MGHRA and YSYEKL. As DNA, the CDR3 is TGCGCCAGCAGCTTAAGCTCCGCCAGGCCCTACGAGCAGTACTTC. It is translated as CASSLSSARPYEQYF.

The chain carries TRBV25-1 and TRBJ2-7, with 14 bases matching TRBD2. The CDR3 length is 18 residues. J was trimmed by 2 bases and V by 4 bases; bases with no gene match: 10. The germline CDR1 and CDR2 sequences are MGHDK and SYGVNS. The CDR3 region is CASSGTGTSGSTPYEQYF. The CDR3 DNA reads TGTGCCAGCAGTGGAACCGGGACTAGCGGGAGTACCCCCTACGAGCAGTACTTC.

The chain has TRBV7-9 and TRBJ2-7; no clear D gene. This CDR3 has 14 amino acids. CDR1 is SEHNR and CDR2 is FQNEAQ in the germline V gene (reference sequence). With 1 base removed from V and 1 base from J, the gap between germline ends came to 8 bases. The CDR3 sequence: CASSLGVLSYEQYF. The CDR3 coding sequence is TGTGCCAGCAGCTTAGGCGTCCTTTCCTACGAGCAGTACTTC.